Reported below is one T cell receptor beta chain. Its antigen is still unknown. PCR was performed using 60 Vbeta and 13 Jbeta primers. Assay used: immunoSEQ multiplex PCR; TCRdb lists only in-frame clones, some missing. The sample holds over 150,000 clones, around 82% seen once. The sample belongs to a study of cytomegalovirus exposure and HLA in healthy donors. Study findings and constraints: Several of the most significant clusters appeared, in a later analysis, to be linked to common viral pathogens.

CDR3 length: 13 residues. Deletions cut 6 bases from V and 8 bases from J, with 16 bases between. Germline V gene data show CDR1 as MDHEN and CDR2 as SYDVKM. This chain uses TRBV28 with TRBJ1-2; D remains ambiguous. This clonotype originated in a man in his fifties or sixties in good health and CMV-seropositive. The sequenced sample consisted of PBMCs. The CDR3 coding sequence is TGTGCCAGCAGCTCTCCGGCGGTACGAGGCTACACCTTC. It yields the protein CASSSPAVRGYTF.